This T cell receptor (beta chain) originates from a study of cytomegalovirus exposure and HLA in healthy donors. Study summary: The study's early data release held around 85 million unique TCRs from HLA-typed donors. Study-wide points: Relative to the approximately 670-donor mean, N-insertions were reportedly fewer in an Asian-associated ancestry cluster in a later analysis. TCR beta chains associated with HLA were, in a later analysis, more clonally expanded than equally common others. Cytomegalovirus association was assigned to over 150 TCR beta chains.

Germline V gene lookup returns CDR1 MNHEY and CDR2 SMNVEV (reference sequence). The CDR3 contains 15 residues. Trimming took off 4 bases at V and 6 bases at J, with 18 bases between the two ends. For this clone: Its target is not known.

The primer mix had 60 Vbeta and 13 Jbeta primers. Sequencing was performed with immunoSEQ multiplex PCR; in TCRdb, only in-frame clones are kept and a portion is missing. The sample lists around 110,000 clones; roughly 82% were seen once. This chain links TRBV27 with TRBJ1-2; no clear D gene. The sequenced sample consisted of PBMCs. This sequence was found in a male donor in good health and CMV-seropositive. DNA of the CDR3: TGTGCCAGCAGTTCCGGGATCGGGGTATGGAATGGCTACACCTTC. Encoded protein: CASSSGIGVWNGYTF.